Included here is one T cell receptor (beta chain) sequence, with context. Its antigen is unidentified. Study-level results: The TCR gene usage of tumor memory CD4+ T cells clustered together with blood and lymph node memory CD4+ cells and with lymph node naive CD4+ cells.

The CDR3 sequence is 11 residues long. The germline V gene has CDR1 SNHLY and CDR2 FYNNEI. Trimming removed 7 bases from V and 6 bases from J, with 10 bases in between. After constant-region reverse-primer amplification, full-length variable regions underwent semi-nested PCR with Nested Universal Primer A. TCRdb passed the 5' RACE reads through MiXCR, listing each CDR3 protein once. This sample has some 40,000 distinct CDR3 sequences, with roughly 23% found just once. Treg sorting used a CD4+CD25+CD127-/low gate. This clonotype originated in a female donor with breast cancer. The specimen sequenced was Tregs sorted from a lymph node. This chain joins TRBV2 and TRBJ2-7; D is ambiguous. CDR3 amino acids: CASTADLEQYF. In nucleotides, the CDR3 is TGTGCCAGCACCGCGGACCTCGAGCAGTACTTC.